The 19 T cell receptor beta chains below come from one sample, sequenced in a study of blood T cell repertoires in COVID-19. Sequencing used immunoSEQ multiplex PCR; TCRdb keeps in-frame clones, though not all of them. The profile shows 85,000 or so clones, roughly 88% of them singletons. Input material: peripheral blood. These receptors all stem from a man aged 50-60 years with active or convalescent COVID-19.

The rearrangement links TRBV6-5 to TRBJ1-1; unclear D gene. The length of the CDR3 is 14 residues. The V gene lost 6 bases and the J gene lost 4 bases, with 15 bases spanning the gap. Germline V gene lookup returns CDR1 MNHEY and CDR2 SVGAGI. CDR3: CASRMTFLGTEAFF. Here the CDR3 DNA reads TGTGCCAGCAGAATGACTTTTTTGGGCACTGAAGCTTTCTTT.

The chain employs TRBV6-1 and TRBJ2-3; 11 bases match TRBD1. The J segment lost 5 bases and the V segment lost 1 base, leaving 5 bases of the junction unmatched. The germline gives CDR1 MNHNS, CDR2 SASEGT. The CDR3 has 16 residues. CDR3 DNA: TGTGCCAGCAGTGAAGTGGTGGACAGGGGGCAAGATACGCAGTATTTT. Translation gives CASSEVVDRGQDTQYF.

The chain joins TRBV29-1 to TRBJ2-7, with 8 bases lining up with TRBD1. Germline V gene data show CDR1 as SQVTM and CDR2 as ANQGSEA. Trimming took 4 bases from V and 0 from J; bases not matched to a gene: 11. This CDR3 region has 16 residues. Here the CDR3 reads CSVASVPGQASYEQYF. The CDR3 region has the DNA TGCAGCGTTGCATCGGTACCGGGACAGGCCTCCTACGAGCAGTACTTC.

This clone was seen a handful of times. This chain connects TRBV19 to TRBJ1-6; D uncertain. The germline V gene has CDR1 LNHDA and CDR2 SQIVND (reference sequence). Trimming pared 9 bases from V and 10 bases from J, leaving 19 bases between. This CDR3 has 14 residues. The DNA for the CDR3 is TGTGCCAGCTCCCCAGGTCGGGAAAGCTCACCCCTCCACTTT. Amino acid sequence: CASSPGRESSPLHF.

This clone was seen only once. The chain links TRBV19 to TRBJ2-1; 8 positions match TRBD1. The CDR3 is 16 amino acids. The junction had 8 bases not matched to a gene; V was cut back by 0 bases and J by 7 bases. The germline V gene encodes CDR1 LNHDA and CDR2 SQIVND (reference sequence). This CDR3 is CASSIDATGVRNEQFF. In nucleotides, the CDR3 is TGTGCCAGTAGTATAGATGCGACAGGGGTTCGGAATGAGCAGTTCTTC.

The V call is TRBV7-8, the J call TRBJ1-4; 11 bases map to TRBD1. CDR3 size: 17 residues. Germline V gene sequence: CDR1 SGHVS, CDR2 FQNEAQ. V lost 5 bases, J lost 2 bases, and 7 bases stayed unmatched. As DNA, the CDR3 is TGTGCCAGCAGCCCGAGGACAGGGGGCTCTACTAATGAAAAACTGTTTTTT. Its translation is CASSPRTGGSTNEKLFF.

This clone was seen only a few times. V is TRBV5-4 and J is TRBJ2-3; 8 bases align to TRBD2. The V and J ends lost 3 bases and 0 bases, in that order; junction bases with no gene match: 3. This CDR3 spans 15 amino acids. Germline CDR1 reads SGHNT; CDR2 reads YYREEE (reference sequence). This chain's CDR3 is CASSSSSGSTDTQYF. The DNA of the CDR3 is TGTGCCAGCAGCTCATCTAGCGGGAGCACAGATACGCAGTATTTT.

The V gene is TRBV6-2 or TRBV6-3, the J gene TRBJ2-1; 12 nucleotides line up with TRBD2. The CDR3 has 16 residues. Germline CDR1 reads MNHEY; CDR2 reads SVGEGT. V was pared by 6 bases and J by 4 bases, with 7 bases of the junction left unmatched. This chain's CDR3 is CASSQLAGGEYNEQFF. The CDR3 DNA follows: TGTGCCAGCAGCCAACTAGCGGGGGGCGAGTACAATGAGCAGTTCTTC.

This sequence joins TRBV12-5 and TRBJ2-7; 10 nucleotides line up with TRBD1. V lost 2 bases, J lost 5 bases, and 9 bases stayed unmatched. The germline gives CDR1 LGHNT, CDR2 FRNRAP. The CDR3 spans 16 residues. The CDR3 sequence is CASGLSSGQGVHEQYF. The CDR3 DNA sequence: TGTGCTAGTGGTTTGTCTTCCGGACAGGGGGTCCACGAGCAGTACTTC.

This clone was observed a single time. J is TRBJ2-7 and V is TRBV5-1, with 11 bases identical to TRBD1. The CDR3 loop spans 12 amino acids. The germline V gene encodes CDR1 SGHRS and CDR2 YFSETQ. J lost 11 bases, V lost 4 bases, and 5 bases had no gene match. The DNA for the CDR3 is TGCGCCAGCAGCGACGGACAGGGGGCGAAGTACTTC. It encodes CASSDGQGAKYF.

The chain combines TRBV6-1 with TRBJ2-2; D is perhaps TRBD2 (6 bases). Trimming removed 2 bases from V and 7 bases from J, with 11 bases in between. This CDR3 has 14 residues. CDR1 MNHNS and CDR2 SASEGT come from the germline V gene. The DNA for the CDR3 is TGTGCCAGCAGTGAACCCGGGGGTAGCGGGGAGCTGTTTTTT. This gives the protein CASSEPGGSGELFF.

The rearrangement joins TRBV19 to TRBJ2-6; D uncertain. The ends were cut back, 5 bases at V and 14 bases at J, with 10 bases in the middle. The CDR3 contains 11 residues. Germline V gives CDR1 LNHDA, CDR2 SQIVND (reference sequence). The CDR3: CASSEERFLTF. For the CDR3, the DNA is TGTGCCAGTAGTGAGGAGCGTTTCCTGACTTTC.

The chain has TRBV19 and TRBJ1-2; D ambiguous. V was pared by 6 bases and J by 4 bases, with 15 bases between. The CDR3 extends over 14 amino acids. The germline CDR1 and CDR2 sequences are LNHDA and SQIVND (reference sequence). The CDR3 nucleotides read TGTGCCAGTAGGCGAACCACCGGGAGCTATGGCTACACCTTC. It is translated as CASRRTTGSYGYTF.

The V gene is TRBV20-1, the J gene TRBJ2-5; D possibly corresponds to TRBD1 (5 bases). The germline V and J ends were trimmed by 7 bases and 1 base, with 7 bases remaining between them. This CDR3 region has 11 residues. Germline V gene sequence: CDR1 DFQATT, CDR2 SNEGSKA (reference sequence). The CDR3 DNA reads TGCAGTGTGCAGGGCCAAGAGACCCAGTACTTC. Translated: CSVQGQETQYF.

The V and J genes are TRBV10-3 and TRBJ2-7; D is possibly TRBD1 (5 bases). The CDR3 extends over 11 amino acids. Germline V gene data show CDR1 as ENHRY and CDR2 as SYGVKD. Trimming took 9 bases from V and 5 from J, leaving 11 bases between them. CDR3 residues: CAISLRDEQYF. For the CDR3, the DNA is TGTGCCATTTCCCTCAGGGACGAGCAGTACTTC.

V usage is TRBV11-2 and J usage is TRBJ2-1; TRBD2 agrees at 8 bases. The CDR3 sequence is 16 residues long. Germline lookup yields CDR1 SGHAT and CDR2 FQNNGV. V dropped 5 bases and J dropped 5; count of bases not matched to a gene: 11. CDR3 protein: CASSPWGSGNNNEQFF. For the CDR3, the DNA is TGTGCCAGCAGCCCATGGGGTAGCGGGAATAACAATGAGCAGTTCTTC.

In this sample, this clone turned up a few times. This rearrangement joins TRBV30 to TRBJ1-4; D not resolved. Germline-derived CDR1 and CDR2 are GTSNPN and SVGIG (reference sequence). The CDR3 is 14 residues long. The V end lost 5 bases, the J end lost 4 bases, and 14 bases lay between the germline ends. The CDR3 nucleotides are TGTGCCTGGGCCTCGGGGAGACTTAATGAAAAACTGTTTTTT. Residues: CAWASGRLNEKLFF. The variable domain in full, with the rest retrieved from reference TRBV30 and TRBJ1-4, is SQTIHQWPATLVQPVGSPLSLECTVEGTSNPNLYWYRQAAGRGLQLLFYSVGIGQISSEVPQNLSASRPQDRQFILSSKKLLLSDSGFYLCAWASGRLNEKLFFGSGTQLSVL.

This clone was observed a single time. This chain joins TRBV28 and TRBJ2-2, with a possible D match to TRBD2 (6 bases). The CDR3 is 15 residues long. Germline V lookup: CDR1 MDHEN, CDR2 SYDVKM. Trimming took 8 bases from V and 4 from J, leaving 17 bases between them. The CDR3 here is CASGRGLKATGELFF. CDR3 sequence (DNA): TGTGCCAGCGGAAGGGGACTTAAAGCCACCGGGGAGCTGTTTTTT. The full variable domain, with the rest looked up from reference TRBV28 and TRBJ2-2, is DVKVTQSSRYLVKRTGEKVFLECVQDMDHENMFWYRQDPGLGLRLIYFSYDVKMKEKGDIPEGYSVSREKKERFSLILESASTNQTSMYLCASGRGLKATGELFFGEGSRLTVL.

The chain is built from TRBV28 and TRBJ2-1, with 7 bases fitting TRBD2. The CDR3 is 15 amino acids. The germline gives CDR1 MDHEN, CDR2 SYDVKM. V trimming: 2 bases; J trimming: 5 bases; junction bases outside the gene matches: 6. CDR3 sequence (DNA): TGTGCCAGCAGTTTAGGGGGGAGGGCCGACAATGAGCAGTTCTTC. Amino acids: CASSLGGRADNEQFF.